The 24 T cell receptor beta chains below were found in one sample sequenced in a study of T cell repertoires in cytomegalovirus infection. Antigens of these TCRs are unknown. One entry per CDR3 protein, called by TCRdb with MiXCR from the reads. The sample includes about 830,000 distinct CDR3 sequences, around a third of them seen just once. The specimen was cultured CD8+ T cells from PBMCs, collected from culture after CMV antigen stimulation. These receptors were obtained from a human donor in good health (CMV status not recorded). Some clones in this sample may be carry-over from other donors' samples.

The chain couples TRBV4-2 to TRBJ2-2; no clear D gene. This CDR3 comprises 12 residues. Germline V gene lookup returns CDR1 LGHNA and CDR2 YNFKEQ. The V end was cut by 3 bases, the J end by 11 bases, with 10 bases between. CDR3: CASSHPTEELFF. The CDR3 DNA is TGTGCCAGCAGCCACCCGACCGAAGAGCTGTTTTTT.

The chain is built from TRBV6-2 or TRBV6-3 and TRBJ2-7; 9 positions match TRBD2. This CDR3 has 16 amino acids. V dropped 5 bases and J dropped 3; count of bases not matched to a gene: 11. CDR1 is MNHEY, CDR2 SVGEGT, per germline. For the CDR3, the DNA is TGTGCCAGCAGTCCTCTTCCGAATAGCGGGGGCTACGAGCAGTACGTC. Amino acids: CASSPLPNSGGYEQYV.

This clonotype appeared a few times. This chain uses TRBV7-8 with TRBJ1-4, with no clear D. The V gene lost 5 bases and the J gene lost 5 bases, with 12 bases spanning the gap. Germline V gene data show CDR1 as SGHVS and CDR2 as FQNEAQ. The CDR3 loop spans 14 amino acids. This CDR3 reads CASSNRVDNEKLFF. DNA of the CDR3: TGTGCCAGCAGCAACCGGGTCGACAATGAAAAACTGTTTTTT.

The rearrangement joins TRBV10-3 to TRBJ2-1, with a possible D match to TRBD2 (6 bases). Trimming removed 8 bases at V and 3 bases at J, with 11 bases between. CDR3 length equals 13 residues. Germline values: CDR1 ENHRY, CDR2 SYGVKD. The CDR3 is CAIGEDNYNEQFF. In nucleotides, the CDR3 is TGTGCCATCGGGGAGGACAACTACAATGAGCAGTTCTTC.

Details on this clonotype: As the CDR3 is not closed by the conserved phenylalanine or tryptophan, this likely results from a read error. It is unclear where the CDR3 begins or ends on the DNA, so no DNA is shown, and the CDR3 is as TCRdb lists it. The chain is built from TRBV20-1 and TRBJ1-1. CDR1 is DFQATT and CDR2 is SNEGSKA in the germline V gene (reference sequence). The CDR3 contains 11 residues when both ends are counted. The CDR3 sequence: CSAREKGWVGM.

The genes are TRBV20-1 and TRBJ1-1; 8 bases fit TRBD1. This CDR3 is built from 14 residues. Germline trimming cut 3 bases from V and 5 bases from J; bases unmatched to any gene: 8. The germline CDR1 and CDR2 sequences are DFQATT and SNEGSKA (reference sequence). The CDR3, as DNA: TGCAGTGCTAGGACGTACAGGGGGGAGACTGAAGCTTTCTTT. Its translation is CSARTYRGETEAFF.

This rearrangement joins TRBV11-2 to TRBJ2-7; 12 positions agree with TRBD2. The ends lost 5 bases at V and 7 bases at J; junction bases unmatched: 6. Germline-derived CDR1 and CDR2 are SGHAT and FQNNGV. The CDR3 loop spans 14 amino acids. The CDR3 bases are TGTGCCAGCAGCATTGGACTAGCGGGGAATGAGCAGTACGTC. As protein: CASSIGLAGNEQYV.

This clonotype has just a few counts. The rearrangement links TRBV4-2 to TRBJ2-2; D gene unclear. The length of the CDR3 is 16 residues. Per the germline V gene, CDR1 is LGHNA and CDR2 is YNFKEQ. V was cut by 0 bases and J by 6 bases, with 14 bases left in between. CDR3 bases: TGTGCCAGCAGCCAAGATGGGCTAGGTATCGCCGGGGAGCTGTTTTTT. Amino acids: CASSQDGLGIAGELFF.

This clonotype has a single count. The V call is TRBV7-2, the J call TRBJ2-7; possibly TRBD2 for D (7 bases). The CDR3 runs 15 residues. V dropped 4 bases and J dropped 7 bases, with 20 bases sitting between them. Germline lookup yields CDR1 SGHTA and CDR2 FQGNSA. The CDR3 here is CASSYILGGAYEQYF. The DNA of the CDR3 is TGTGCCAGCAGCTACATATTGGGGGGGGCGTATGAGCAGTACTTC. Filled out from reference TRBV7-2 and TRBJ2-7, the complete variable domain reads GAGVSQSPSNKVTEKGKDVELRCDPISGHTALYWYRQSLGQGLEFLIYFQGNSAPDKSGLPSDRFSAERTGGSVSTLTIQRTQQEDSAVYLCASSYILGGAYEQYFGPGTRLTVT.

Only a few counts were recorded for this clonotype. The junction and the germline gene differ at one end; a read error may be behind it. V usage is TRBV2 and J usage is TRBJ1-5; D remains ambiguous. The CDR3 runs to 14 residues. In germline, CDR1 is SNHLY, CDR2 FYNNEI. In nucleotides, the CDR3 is TGTGCCAGTAGTGTTGGGGATCCCTATCAGCCCCAGCATTTT. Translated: CASSVGDPYQPQHF.

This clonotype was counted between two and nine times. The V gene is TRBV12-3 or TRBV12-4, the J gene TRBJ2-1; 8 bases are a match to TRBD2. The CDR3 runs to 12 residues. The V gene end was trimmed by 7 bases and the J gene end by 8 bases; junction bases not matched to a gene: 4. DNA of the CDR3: TGTGCCAGCACCAACGGGGGGGATGAGCAGTTCTTC. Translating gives CASTNGGDEQFF.

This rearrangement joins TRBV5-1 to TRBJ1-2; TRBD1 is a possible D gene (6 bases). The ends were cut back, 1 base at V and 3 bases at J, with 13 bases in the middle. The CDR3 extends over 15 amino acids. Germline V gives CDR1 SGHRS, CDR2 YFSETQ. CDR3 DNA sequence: TGCGCCAGCAGCTTGCGGGGGGGCGCTGACTATGGCTACACCTTC. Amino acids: CASSLRGGADYGYTF.

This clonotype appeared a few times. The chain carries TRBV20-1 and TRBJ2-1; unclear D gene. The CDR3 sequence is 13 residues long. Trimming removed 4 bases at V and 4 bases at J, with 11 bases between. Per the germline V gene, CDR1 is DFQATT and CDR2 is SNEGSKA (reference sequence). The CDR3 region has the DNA TGCAGTGCTATGAGGCAAGGATACAATGAGCAGTTCTTC. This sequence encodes CSAMRQGYNEQFF.

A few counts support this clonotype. The DNA of the CDR3 is TGTGCCAGCAGTATCTTACAGGGATCAAGTGAAAAACTGTTTTTT. This codes for CASSILQGSSEKLFF. The chain links TRBV28 to TRBJ1-4, with D possibly being TRBD1 (6 bases). V gave up 5 bases and J gave up 7 bases, with 17 bases separating them. Germline V gives CDR1 MDHEN, CDR2 SYDVKM. The CDR3 runs to 15 residues.

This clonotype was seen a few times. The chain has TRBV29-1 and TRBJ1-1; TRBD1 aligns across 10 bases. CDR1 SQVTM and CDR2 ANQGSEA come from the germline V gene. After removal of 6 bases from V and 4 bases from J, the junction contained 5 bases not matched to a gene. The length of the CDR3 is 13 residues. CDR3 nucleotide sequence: TGCAGCGTGCCGGGACAGGGGTTCACTGAAGCTTTCTTT. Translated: CSVPGQGFTEAFF.

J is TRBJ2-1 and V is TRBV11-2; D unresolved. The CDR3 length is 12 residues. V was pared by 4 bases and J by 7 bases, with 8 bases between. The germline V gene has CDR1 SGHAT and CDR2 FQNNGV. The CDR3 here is CASSSQWNEQFF. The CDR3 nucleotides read TGTGCCAGCAGCTCGCAGTGGAATGAGCAGTTCTTC.

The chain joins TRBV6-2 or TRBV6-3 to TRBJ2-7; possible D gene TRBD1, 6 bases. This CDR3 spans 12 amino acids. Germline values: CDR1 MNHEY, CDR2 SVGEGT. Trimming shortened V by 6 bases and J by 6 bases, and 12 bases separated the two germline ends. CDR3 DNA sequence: TGTGCCAGCAGCCAGACAGGCCCCGAGCAGTACGTC. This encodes CASSQTGPEQYV.

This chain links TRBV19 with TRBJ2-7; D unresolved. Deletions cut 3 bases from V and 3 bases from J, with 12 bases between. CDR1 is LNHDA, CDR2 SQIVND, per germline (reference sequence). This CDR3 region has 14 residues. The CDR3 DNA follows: TGTGCCAGTAGTATCGGCGGAAACGGCTACGAGCAGTACGTC. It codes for CASSIGGNGYEQYV.

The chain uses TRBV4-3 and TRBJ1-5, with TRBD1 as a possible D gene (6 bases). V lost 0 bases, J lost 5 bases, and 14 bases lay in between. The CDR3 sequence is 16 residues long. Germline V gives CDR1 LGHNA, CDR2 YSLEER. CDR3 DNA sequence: TGCGCCAGCAGCCAAGAATATTGGGACACAGATCAGCCCCAGCATTTT. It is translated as CASSQEYWDTDQPQHF.

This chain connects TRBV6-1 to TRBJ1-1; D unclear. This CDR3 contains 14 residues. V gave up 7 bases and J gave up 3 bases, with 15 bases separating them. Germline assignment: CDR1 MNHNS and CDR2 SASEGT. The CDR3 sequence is CASKKGSYDTEAFF. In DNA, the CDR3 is TGTGCCAGCAAAAAAGGCAGTTACGACACTGAAGCTTTCTTT.

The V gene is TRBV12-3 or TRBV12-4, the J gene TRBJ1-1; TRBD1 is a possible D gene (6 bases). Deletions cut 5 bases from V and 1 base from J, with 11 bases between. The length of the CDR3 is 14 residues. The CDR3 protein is CASSPGGWNTEAFF. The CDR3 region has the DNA TGTGCCAGCAGTCCGGGGGGCTGGAACACTGAAGCTTTCTTT.

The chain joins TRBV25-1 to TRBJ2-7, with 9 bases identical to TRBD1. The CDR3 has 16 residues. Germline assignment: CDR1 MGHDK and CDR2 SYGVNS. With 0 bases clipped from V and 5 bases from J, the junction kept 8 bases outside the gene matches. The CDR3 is CASSEYRRDRDHEQYF. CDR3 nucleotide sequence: TGTGCCAGCAGTGAATATAGACGGGACAGGGACCACGAGCAGTACTTC.

The CDR3 region is CASSSTDRLETQYF. The CDR3, as DNA: TGTGCCAGCAGCTCAACAGACAGGTTGGAGACCCAGTACTTC. The rearrangement links TRBV7-8 to TRBJ2-5, with a tentative D call TRBD1 (6 bases). Deletions cut 4 bases from V and 5 bases from J, with 14 bases between. This CDR3 is built from 14 residues. Germline CDR1 is SGHVS and CDR2 is FQNEAQ. Looking up the rest from reference TRBV7-8 and TRBJ2-5 gives the full variable domain: GAGVSQSPRYKVAKRGQDVALRCDPISGHVSLFWYQQALGQGPEFLTYFQNEAQLDKSGLPSDRFFAERPEGSVSTLKIQRTQQEDSAVYLCASSSTDRLETQYFGPGTRLLVL.

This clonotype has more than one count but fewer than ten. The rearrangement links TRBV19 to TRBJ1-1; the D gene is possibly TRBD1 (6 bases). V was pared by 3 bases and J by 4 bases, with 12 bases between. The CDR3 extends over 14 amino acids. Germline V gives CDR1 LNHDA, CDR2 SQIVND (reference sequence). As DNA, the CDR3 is TGTGCCAGTAGTATTACAGGGATGAGCACTGAAGCTTTCTTT. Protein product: CASSITGMSTEAFF.